The 22 T cell receptor beta chains in this list originate from one sample, sequenced in a study of blood T cell repertoires in COVID-19. Generated by immunoSEQ multiplex PCR, the TCRdb table keeps only in-frame clones and is missing some. The data contain 25,000 to 30,000 clones, over 75% of them singletons. Specimen: peripheral blood. The receptors shown here come from a man in his 70s with active COVID-19.

The chain employs TRBV6-5 and TRBJ2-7; 7 positions agree with TRBD1. V shed 7 bases, J shed 0 bases, and the junction held 9 bases outside the gene matches. Looked up from germline, CDR1 is MNHEY and CDR2 is SVGAGI. The CDR3 totals 15 residues. The CDR3 nucleotides are TGTGCCAGCACCAGACAGGGTAGAAGCTCCTACGAGCAGTACTTC. Translating it yields CASTRQGRSSYEQYF.

The V gene is TRBV11-3, the J gene TRBJ2-7, with 7 positions matching TRBD1. The ends lost 4 bases at V and 0 bases at J; junction bases unmatched: 9. From germline, CDR1 is SGHNT and CDR2 YENEEA. The CDR3 loop spans 16 amino acids. The CDR3 nucleotides read TGTGCCAGCAGCTCTCCCCGCCCAGGGGGCTCCTACGAGCAGTACTTC. It specifies CASSSPRPGGSYEQYF.

The J gene is TRBJ2-3, the V gene TRBV6-1; tentatively, D is TRBD2 (6 bases). There are 17 residues in the CDR3. From germline, CDR1 is MNHNS and CDR2 SASEGT. Trimming removed 1 base at V and 1 base at J, with 15 bases between. The DNA of the CDR3 is TGTGCCAGCAGTGAAGTTGGAGGGTCCTACCGCACAGATACGCAGTATTTT. It specifies CASSEVGGSYRTDTQYF.

The chain links TRBV9 to TRBJ1-6; a weak D match, TRBD1 (5 bases). Trimming stripped 4 bases from V and 7 bases from J, with 15 bases between. This CDR3 contains 15 residues. Germline values: CDR1 SGDLS, CDR2 YYNGEE. Here the CDR3 DNA reads TGTGCCAGCAGCCCACTGGGAGGGGCAAATTCACCCCTCCACTTT. This codes for CASSPLGGANSPLHF.

The CDR3 DNA follows: TGTGCCAGCAGCTCTAGACACACCGGGGAGCTGTTTTTT. This encodes CASSSRHTGELFF. V is TRBV5-4 and J is TRBJ2-2; no definite D call. V dropped 3 bases and J dropped 3 bases, with 6 bases sitting between them. The CDR3 length is 13 residues. CDR1 and CDR2 (germline): SGHNT, YYREEE (reference sequence).

This clone qualifies as medium-sized. The V gene is TRBV7-2, the J gene TRBJ1-6, with TRBD1 matching over 7 bases. Germline V gives CDR1 SGHTA, CDR2 FQGNSA. The junction had 5 bases not matched to a gene; V was cut back by 3 bases and J by 6 bases. The CDR3 extends over 15 amino acids. The CDR3 is CASSLTGFRNSPLHF. CDR3 DNA: TGTGCCAGCAGCTTGACAGGGTTTCGTAATTCACCCCTCCACTTT.

This clone was seen once. This chain links TRBV2 with TRBJ2-5, with D uncertain. Trimming took off 4 bases at V and 2 bases at J, with 11 bases between the two ends. The CDR3 consists of 14 residues. In germline, CDR1 is SNHLY, CDR2 FYNNEI. This chain's CDR3 is CASSGHAVQETQYF. CDR3 DNA sequence: TGTGCCAGCAGTGGACACGCCGTACAAGAGACCCAGTACTTC. The whole variable domain, remainder taken from reference TRBV2 and TRBJ2-5, is EPEVTQTPSHQVTQMGQEVILRCVPISNHLYFYWYRQILGQKVEFLVSFYNNEISEKSEIFDDQFSVERPDGSNFTLKIRSTKLEDSAMYFCASSGHAVQETQYFGPGTRLLVL.

CDR3 loop: CASLPGQGTYGYTF. As DNA, the CDR3 is TGTGCCAGCCTCCCGGGACAGGGGACCTATGGCTACACCTTC. This chain connects TRBV18 to TRBJ1-2, with 10 bases that match TRBD1. Germline loops: CDR1 KGHSH, CDR2 LQKENI. V gave up 8 bases and J gave up 4 bases; unmatched junction bases: 7. The CDR3 runs to 14 residues.

The table lists this clone with a few counts. The chain has TRBV5-1 and TRBJ1-6; 9 nucleotides align to TRBD1. Germline CDR1 and CDR2: SGHRS and YFSETQ. V lost 4 bases to trimming and J lost 5 bases; unmatched junction nucleotides: 7. CDR3 length: 16 amino acids. The CDR3 here is CASSPTGGGNNSPLHF. The CDR3 nucleotides are TGCGCCAGCAGCCCTACAGGGGGCGGGAATAATTCACCCCTCCACTTT.

In this sample, this clone turned up many times. V gene TRBV7-3 combines with J gene TRBJ1-2, with a weak D call TRBD1 (5 bases). Trimming took off 5 bases at V and 0 bases at J, with 7 bases between the two ends. Germline CDR1 reads SGHTA; CDR2 reads FQGTGA. This CDR3 comprises 13 residues. The CDR3 DNA follows: TGTGCCAGCAGCGCGACAGCTAACTATGGCTACACCTTC. This codes for CASSATANYGYTF.

The V call is TRBV19, the J call TRBJ1-5; possible D gene TRBD1, 6 bases. This CDR3 is built from 16 residues. The V gene lost 3 bases and the J gene lost 1 base, with 13 bases spanning the gap. Germline values: CDR1 LNHDA, CDR2 SQIVND (reference sequence). CDR3 sequence: CASSIPQGFSNQPQHF. The CDR3 DNA reads as TGTGCCAGTAGTATTCCCCAGGGGTTCAGCAATCAGCCCCAGCATTTT.

This chain uses TRBV28 with TRBJ1-1; no clear D. This CDR3 spans 13 amino acids. The germline V gene encodes CDR1 MDHEN and CDR2 SYDVKM. V was clipped by 7 bases and J by 3 bases, with 12 bases between them. CDR3 sequence reads: CASTSLGDTEAFF. CDR3 coding DNA: TGTGCCAGCACCTCATTGGGCGACACTGAAGCTTTCTTT. The full variable domain, in which reference TRBV28 and TRBJ1-1 provide the parts outside the CDR3, is DVKVTQSSRYLVKRTGEKVFLECVQDMDHENMFWYRQDPGLGLRLIYFSYDVKMKEKGDIPEGYSVSREKKERFSLILESASTNQTSMYLCASTSLGDTEAFFGQGTRLTVV.

V gene TRBV7-2 combines with J gene TRBJ2-3; 9 bases match TRBD2. Per germline, CDR1 SGHTA and CDR2 FQGNSA. V dropped 3 bases and J dropped 0; count of bases not matched to a gene: 10. This CDR3 comprises 18 residues. CDR3 sequence reads: CASSLAVSSGVSTDTQYF. In DNA form, the CDR3 reads TGTGCCAGCAGCTTGGCCGTATCTAGCGGGGTTAGCACAGATACGCAGTATTTT. Full variable domain (missing parts from reference TRBV7-2 and TRBJ2-3): GAGVSQSPSNKVTEKGKDVELRCDPISGHTALYWYRQSLGQGLEFLIYFQGNSAPDKSGLPSDRFSAERTGGSVSTLTIQRTQQEDSAVYLCASSLAVSSGVSTDTQYFGPGTRLTVL.

The chain recombines TRBV7-2 with TRBJ1-5; D is possibly TRBD1 (5 bases). This CDR3 has 14 residues. V shed 5 bases and J shed 7 bases, with 15 bases lying between them. CDR1 is SGHTA and CDR2 is FQGNSA in the germline V gene. The CDR3 nucleotides are TGTGCCAGCAGCCCCCCGGGGGGGAGGCAGCCCCAGCATTTT. This sequence encodes CASSPPGGRQPQHF.

The chain uses TRBV10-3 and TRBJ2-2; possibly TRBD2 for D (5 bases). The V end lost 0 bases, the J end lost 1 base, and 15 bases lay between the germline ends. The CDR3 spans 18 residues. Germline values: CDR1 ENHRY, CDR2 SYGVKD. The CDR3 DNA reads as TGTGCCATCAGTGAGTCGTCGGTATCCGCGGGGAACACCGGGGAGCTGTTTTTT. This codes for CAISESSVSAGNTGELFF.

This clone appeared once. V gene TRBV15 combines with J gene TRBJ2-1; D is possibly TRBD2 (6 bases). CDR1 LNHNV and CDR2 YYDKDF come from the germline V gene (reference sequence). Deletions cut 1 base from V and 6 bases from J, with 10 bases between. The length of the CDR3 is 14 residues. The DNA for the CDR3 is TGTGCCACCAGCAGAGGATGGGAGGCCAATGAGCAGTTCTTC. It yields the protein CATSRGWEANEQFF.

J is TRBJ1-3 and V is TRBV2; 9 nucleotides match TRBD1. The V segment lost 7 bases and the J segment 4 bases; nucleotides outside the gene matches: 8. The CDR3 covers 15 residues. Germline-derived CDR1 and CDR2 are SNHLY and FYNNEI. CDR3 in amino acids: CASKWDRVAGNTIYF. For the CDR3, the DNA is TGTGCCAGCAAATGGGACAGGGTGGCCGGAAACACCATATATTTT.

The chain combines TRBV28 with TRBJ1-2, with D unclear. Germline CDR1 and CDR2: MDHEN and SYDVKM. The V gene lost 6 bases and the J gene lost 0 bases, with 17 bases spanning the gap. The CDR3 loop spans 16 amino acids. CDR3 DNA: TGTGCCAGCAGGAGGAATATAGAATCCTCTAACTATGGCTACACCTTC. It is translated as CASRRNIESSNYGYTF.

The J gene is TRBJ2-7, the V gene TRBV18; 8 positions agree with TRBD1. The CDR3 covers 13 residues. CDR1 and CDR2 (germline): KGHSH, LQKENI. The junction had 4 bases not matched to a gene; V was cut back by 3 bases and J by 6 bases. The CDR3 DNA sequence: TGTGCCAGCTCACCCAATGACAGGGGCGAGCAGTACTTC. Translated, it gives CASSPNDRGEQYF.

This chain joins TRBV28 and TRBJ1-2, with TRBD1 matching 9 bases. With 6 bases clipped from V and 3 bases from J, the junction kept 8 bases outside the gene matches. The germline V gene has CDR1 MDHEN and CDR2 SYDVKM. This CDR3 is 15 amino acids long. In nucleotides, the CDR3 is TGTGCCAGCAGACCCGGGACAGGGACCCACTATGGCTACACCTTC. Translated, it gives CASRPGTGTHYGYTF.

This clone was detected once. The chain combines TRBV10-3 with TRBJ2-2, with 11 bases fitting TRBD2. Germline V gene data show CDR1 as ENHRY and CDR2 as SYGVKD. After removal of 7 bases from V and 2 bases from J, the junction contained 9 bases not matched to a gene. CDR3 length equals 17 residues. This chain's CDR3 is CAIKPSGGPDNTGELFF. DNA for the CDR3: TGTGCCATCAAACCTAGCGGGGGGCCCGATAACACCGGGGAGCTGTTTTTT.

CDR3 sequence: CASSENELGGETQYF. The CDR3 DNA reads TGTGCCAGCAGTGAAAACGAACTCGGAGGGGAGACCCAGTACTTC. The gene calls are TRBV2 and TRBJ2-5; TRBD2 might be the D (6 bases). CDR3 length: 15 residues. Per germline, CDR1 SNHLY and CDR2 FYNNEI. The V and J ends lost 2 bases and 5 bases respectively, with 15 bases between them.